This T cell receptor (beta chain) was sequenced during a study of shared T cell receptors in the human thymus. Only one count was recorded for this clone. Repertoires were generated with immunoSEQ multiplex PCR, while TCRdb's copy carries only in-frame clones and drops some. This sample has 600,000 or so clones; around 87% occur once, and the top ten carry under 0.01%. Germline V gene sequence: CDR1 MRHNA, CDR2 SNTAGT. Trimming left V 7 bases short and J 10 bases short, with 14 bases between. The CDR3 consists of 12 residues. These same data were also listed under a study on human thymus T cells. That publication notes: Infants, healthy and Finnish, who were having corrective surgery for congenital heart defects served as donors. Among unrelated individuals, related research reported thymic repertoires that overlapped highly.

This clonotype was sampled from a boy under three years old with a congenital heart defect. The rearrangement links TRBV6-4 to TRBJ2-1; D is possibly TRBD1 (5 bases). The sequenced material came from thymocytes. As DNA, the CDR3 is TGTGCCAGCACCCTGAAGGGGTCCGAGCAGTTCTTC. It encodes CASTLKGSEQFF.